The rows below give T cell receptor beta chains drawn from one sample of a study of T-cell memory formation after mild COVID-19. TCRdb analysed the 5' RACE reads with MiXCR anew, one entry per CDR3 protein. The sample consists of over 350,000 distinct CDR3 sequences, approximately 15% of them appearing once. The specimen was PBMCs or a T cell subset sorted from them (not recorded which). Receptors originate from a man aged 18 to 29 who had mild COVID-19 (a few samples of this study predate the infection). Cell type and time point are not known. CDR3s include the opening cysteine and the closing phenylalanine or tryptophan.

14	TRBV7-3	TRBJ2-5	CASSERGAQETQYF
13	TRBV5-1	TRBJ1-1	CASSFRDNTEAFF
13	TRBV29-1	TRBJ1-2	CSVEGAWDYGYTF
15	TRBV12-3/TRBV12-4	TRBJ2-7	CASSIRDRGPNEQYF
16	TRBV24-1	TRBJ2-5	CATSEQAAGSQETQYF
15	TRBV5-1	TRBJ2-2	CASRPSGGNTGELFF
15	TRBV4-1	TRBJ1-5	CASSQDGRAGQPQHF
13	TRBV9	TRBJ1-1	CASSVFLNTEAFF
16	TRBV7-9	TRBJ2-3	CASSLRAGAHTDTQYF
17	TRBV9	TRBJ2-3	CASSLGPRGTNTDTQYF
14	TRBV29-1	TRBJ2-5	CSVPLGGYQETQYF
16	TRBV29-1	TRBJ2-1	CSVEGHRDSRYNEQFF
12	TRBV20-1	TRBJ2-5	CSARDQQETQYF
14	TRBV7-6	TRBJ2-4	CASSATGPKDIQYF
15	TRBV13	TRBJ2-7	CASSRQGPPSYEQYF
17	TRBV27	TRBJ2-1	CASSWVGQGSAYNEQFF
8	TRBV20-1	TRBJ1-2	CSAGGYTF
15	TRBV7-9	TRBJ1-1	CASSLARVGNTEAFF
14	TRBV6-5	TRBJ1-2	CASSYLTGTYGYTF
14	TRBV7-2	TRBJ2-5	CASSSNWGPETQYF
13	TRBV6-1	TRBJ2-1	CATEQGPYNEQFF
17	TRBV7-7	TRBJ2-4	CASSPKKARLAKNIQYF
12	TRBV2	TRBJ1-1	CASSGSGGEAFF
19	TRBV5-6	TRBJ2-2	CASSLRVGQGDLDTGELFF
18	TRBV7-9	TRBJ2-3	CASSSPQDTAGVRDTQYF
15	TRBV30	TRBJ1-2	CAWSFRGRRLYGYTF
17	TRBV10-3	TRBJ1-2	CAITQSGETGCYYGYTF
14	TRBV27	TRBJ2-5	CASSLQGRGETQYF
16	TRBV7-9	TRBJ2-1	CASSSLGISSYNEQFF
14	TRBV7-2	TRBJ2-7	CASSLPHSGLEQYF
19	TRBV5-1	TRBJ2-2	CASSRGPGQGAPHTGELFF
17	TRBV12-3/TRBV12-4	TRBJ2-7	CASTPGLAGGHTYEQYF
15	TRBV27	TRBJ2-1	CASSTGGSSYNEQFF
14	TRBV12-3/TRBV12-4	TRBJ2-4	CASINSLAKNIQYF
15	TRBV20-1	TRBJ1-4	CSARDSRGAYEKLFF
12	TRBV2	TRBJ1-1	CASSEGATEAFF
15	TRBV19	TRBJ2-1	CASSWRLGRNNEQFF
15	TRBV6-5	TRBJ1-1	CASSYRAQGATEAFF
14	TRBV10-3	TRBJ1-2	CAISEWDREGGYTF
17	TRBV7-8	TRBJ1-2	CASSLARLGQPSYGYTF
15	TRBV27	TRBJ1-5	CASRDRGHGNQPQHF
13	TRBV18	TRBJ2-3	CASSPTFLDTQYF
13	TRBV24-1	TRBJ2-3	CATSDRGRVTQYF
14	TRBV10-2	TRBJ2-7	CASSLAGTSYEQYF
14	TRBV9	TRBJ1-2	CAISVEAKNYGYTF
13	TRBV6-1	TRBJ1-2	CASSQRQTDGYTF
12	TRBV5-1	TRBJ2-3	CASSWDGHNQYF
17	TRBV29-1	TRBJ2-2	CSVEGSGGAGNTGELFF
15	TRBV7-3	TRBJ2-1	CASSPSGGPYNEQFF
13	TRBV7-2	TRBJ2-1	CASSLDRRNEQFF
13	TRBV6-5	TRBJ1-5	CASSNDRGQPQHF
16	TRBV7-2	TRBJ2-5	CASSPRTSGPQETQYF
12	TRBV29-1	TRBJ1-2	CSVATGVGGYTF
12	TRBV7-6	TRBJ2-2	CASSTVAGELFF
14	TRBV5-1	TRBJ1-4	CASSSDNPTGGAFF
13	TRBV7-2	TRBJ1-5	CASSLGLHQPQHF
15	TRBV7-2	TRBJ2-3	CASSYAEGYTDTQYF